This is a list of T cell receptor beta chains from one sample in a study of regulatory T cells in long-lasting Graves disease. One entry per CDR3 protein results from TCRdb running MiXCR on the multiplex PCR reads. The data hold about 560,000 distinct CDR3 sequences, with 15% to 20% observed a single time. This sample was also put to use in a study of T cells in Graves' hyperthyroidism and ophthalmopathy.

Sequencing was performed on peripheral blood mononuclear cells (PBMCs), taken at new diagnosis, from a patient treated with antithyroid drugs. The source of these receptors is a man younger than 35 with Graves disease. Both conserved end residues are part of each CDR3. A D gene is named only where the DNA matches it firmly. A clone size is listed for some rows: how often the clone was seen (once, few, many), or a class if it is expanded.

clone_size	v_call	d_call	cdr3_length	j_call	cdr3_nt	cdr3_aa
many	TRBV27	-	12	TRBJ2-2	TGTGCCAGCACCGATAACACCGGGGAGCTGTTTTTT	CASTDNTGELFF
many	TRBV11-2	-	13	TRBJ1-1	TGTGCCAGCAGAACTACAGGGAGCCTTGAAGCTTTCTTT	CASRTTGSLEAFF
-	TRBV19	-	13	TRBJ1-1	TGTGCCAGTAGTATAGCGGAAGGCACTGAAGCTTTCTTT	CASSIAEGTEAFF
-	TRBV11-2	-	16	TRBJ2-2	TGTGCCAGCAGCTTAGTTCCGGGGCAGAGCACCGGGGAGCTGTTTTTT	CASSLVPGQSTGELFF
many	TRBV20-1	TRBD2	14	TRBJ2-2	TGCAGTGCTCGCCTAGCGGGAGCTGACGGGGAGCTGTTTTTT	CSARLAGADGELFF
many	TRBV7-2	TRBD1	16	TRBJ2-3	TGTGCCAGCAGCGACCTAGACAGGGGGCTAGCAGATACGCAGTATTTT	CASSDLDRGLADTQYF
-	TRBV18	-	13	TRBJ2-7	TGTGCCAGCTCACCGGACAGCTTTTGGGAGCAGTACTTC	CASSPDSFWEQYF
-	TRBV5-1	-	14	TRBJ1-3	TGCGCCAGCAGCTTGGACCTCTCTGGAAACACCATATATTTT	CASSLDLSGNTIYF
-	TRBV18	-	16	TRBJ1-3	TGTGCCAGCTCACCACCGCGGCAGGGGATTGGAAACACCATATATTTT	CASSPPRQGIGNTIYF
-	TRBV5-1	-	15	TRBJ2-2	TGCGCCAGCAGCCCAATGAGTGCGAGCACCGGGGAGCTGTTTTTT	CASSPMSASTGELFF
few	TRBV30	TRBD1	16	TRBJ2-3	TGTGCCTGGAGTACCCGAGGACAGGGCACCACAGATACGCAGTATTTT	CAWSTRGQGTTDTQYF
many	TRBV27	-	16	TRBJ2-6	TGTGCCAGCAGTTTACTGGGGGTCTCTGGGGCCAACGTCCTGACTTTC	CASSLLGVSGANVLTF
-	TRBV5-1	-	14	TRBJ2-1	TGCGCCAGCAGCACTTCCCCCGGCAGGGATGAGCAGTTCTTC	CASSTSPGRDEQFF
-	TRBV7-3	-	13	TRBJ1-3	TGTGCCAGCAGCGACGTACCTGGAAACACCATATATTTT	CASSDVPGNTIYF
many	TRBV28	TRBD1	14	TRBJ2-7	TGTGCCAGCGCCGGACAGGGGTCCTCCTACGAGCAGTACTTC	CASAGQGSSYEQYF
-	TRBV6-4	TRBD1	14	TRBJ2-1	TGTGCCAGCAGTGAGGGACAGGAGGGCAATGAGCAGTTCTTC	CASSEGQEGNEQFF
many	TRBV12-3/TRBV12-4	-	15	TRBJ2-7	TGTGCCAGCACCCTCGGCGCGGGTGATACCTACGAGCAGTACTTC	CASTLGAGDTYEQYF
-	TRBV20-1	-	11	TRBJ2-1	TGCAGTGCTTCTTGGGGGAATGAGCAGTTCTTC	CSASWGNEQFF
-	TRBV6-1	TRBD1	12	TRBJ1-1	TGTGCCAGCAGTCCACGGACAGGCCGGACTTTCTTT	CASSPRTGRTFF
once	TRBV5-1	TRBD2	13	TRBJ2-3	TGCGCCAGCAAGGACACCGGGGGGGATACGCAGTATTTT	CASKDTGGDTQYF
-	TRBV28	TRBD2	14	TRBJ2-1	TGTGCCACCACGGGGGGATCGGGTGGCAATGAGCAGTTCTTC	CATTGGSGGNEQFF
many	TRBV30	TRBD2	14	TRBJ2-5	TGTGCCTGGACGGCACTAGCGGACCAAGAGACCCAGTACTTC	CAWTALADQETQYF
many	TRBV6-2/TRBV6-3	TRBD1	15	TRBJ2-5	TGTGCCAGCAGTGAACGGACAGGGGGGCGAGAGACCCAGTACTTC	CASSERTGGRETQYF
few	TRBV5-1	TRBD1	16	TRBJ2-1	TGCGCCAGCAGCTCATGGACAGGGACCCCCTACAATGAGCAGTTCTTC	CASSSWTGTPYNEQFF
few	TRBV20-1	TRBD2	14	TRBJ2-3	TGCAGTCACCTGACGACTAGCGGGAGTCATACGCAGTATTTT	CSHLTTSGSHTQYF
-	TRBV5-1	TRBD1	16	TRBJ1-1	TGTGCCAGCAGCCAGGACAGGGTCGAAAGACGCACTGAAGCTTTCTTT	CASSQDRVERRTEAFF
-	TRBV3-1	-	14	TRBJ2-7	TGTGCCAGCAGCCAAGTCGGGATATCGTACGAGCAGTACTTC	CASSQVGISYEQYF
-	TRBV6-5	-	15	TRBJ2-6	TGTGCCAGCAGTTATCCGCGATCTGGGGCCAACGTCCTGACTTTC	CASSYPRSGANVLTF
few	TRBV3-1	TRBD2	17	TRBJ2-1	TGTGCCAGCAGCCTAATATCTAGCGGGAGGGCCAGGGATGAGCAGTTCTTC	CASSLISSGRARDEQFF
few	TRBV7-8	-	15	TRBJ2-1	TGTGCCAGCAGCAGTACTAGGTTCTCCTACAATGAGCAGTTCTTC	CASSSTRFSYNEQFF
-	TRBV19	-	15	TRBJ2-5	TGTGCCAGTAGTATTTGGGGGCGCAAACAAGAGACCCAGTACTTC	CASSIWGRKQETQYF